This TCR beta chain was profiled in a study of T cell repertoires in cytomegalovirus infection. This clonotype has just a few counts. Using its own MiXCR run on the reads, TCRdb lists one record per CDR3 protein. The table records more than 400,000 distinct CDR3 sequences, around 27% of them present only once. From germline, CDR1 is SGHNT and CDR2 YENEEA. V trimming: 2 bases; J trimming: 8 bases; junction bases outside the gene matches: 8. This CDR3 contains 16 residues. This clonotype originated in a human donor in good health (CMV status not recorded). Some clones in this sample may be carry-over from other donors' samples. V usage is TRBV11-3 and J usage is TRBJ2-1; 11 nucleotides align to TRBD2. The material sequenced was PBMCs. The CDR3 DNA sequence: TGTGCCAGCAGCTTAATTACGCTAGCGGGAGGCGATGAGCAGTTCTTC. The encoded protein is CASSLITLAGGDEQFF.